The 27 T cell receptor beta chains listed next were all sequenced from one sample in a study of patients and donors after allogeneic stem cell transplantation. A single record per CDR3 protein comes from TCRdb applying MiXCR to the RT-PCR reads. The table lists approximately 220,000 distinct CDR3 sequences, about 38% of them singletons. What was sequenced was blood, either unsorted or a sorted T cell fraction (not recorded which). These receptors all stem from a human donor who was either an allogeneic HSCT recipient or a stem cell or donor lymphocyte infusion donor (not recorded which). It is not recorded whose cells these are; they may come from a transplant donor.

The rearrangement joins TRBV12-3 or TRBV12-4 to TRBJ1-1, with 7 bases matching TRBD1. The V segment lost 6 bases and the J segment 1 base; nucleotides outside the gene matches: 5. The CDR3 contains 14 residues. The CDR3 DNA sequence: TGTGCCAGCAGATCCAGGGGGTGGAACACTGAAGCTTTCTTT. Protein sequence: CASRSRGWNTEAFF.

The gene calls are TRBV18 and TRBJ1-2; possible D gene TRBD1, 6 bases. This CDR3 has 16 amino acids. Germline values: CDR1 KGHSH, CDR2 LQKENI. The V end was cut by 1 base, the J end by 6 bases, with 18 bases between. For the CDR3, the DNA is TGTGCCAGCTCACCACTCAGGGGAGAGAGTTGGGATGGCTACACCTTC. It encodes CASSPLRGESWDGYTF.

V gene TRBV20-1 combines with J gene TRBJ1-4; possible D gene TRBD1, 5 bases. The V and J ends lost 4 bases and 0 bases respectively, with 12 bases between them. The V gene's germline CDR1 is DFQATT and CDR2 SNEGSKA (reference sequence). The length of the CDR3 is 15 residues. In DNA form, the CDR3 reads TGCAGTGCTACTACAGGATTTGCAACTAATGAAAAACTGTTTTTT. Its translation is CSATTGFATNEKLFF.

To note about this clonotype: An end of the junction does not agree with germline; a read error may underlie this. V is TRBV20-1 and J is TRBJ2-1, with TRBD2 matching over 15 bases. The CDR3 length is 16 residues. Germline loops: CDR1 DFQATT, CDR2 SNEGSKA (reference sequence). CDR3 DNA sequence: TGCAGTGCTGGACTAGCGGGGGGGCTAAGGAACAATGAGCAGTCCTTC. It translates to CSAGLAGGLRNNEQSF.

This chain links TRBV12-3 or TRBV12-4 with TRBJ2-3, with D perhaps given as TRBD1 or TRBD2 (6 bases each). With 3 bases removed from V and 0 bases from J, the gap between germline ends came to 22 bases. The CDR3 extends over 19 amino acids. The CDR3 bases are TGTGCCAGCAGTTTGCGGGACAAGGGTGAGGACACTAGCACAGATACGCAGTATTTT. Translation: CASSLRDKGEDTSTDTQYF.

The chain's CDR3 is CASSLRLWGRLAALETQYF. The CDR3 nucleotides read TGTGCCAGCAGCTTAAGGCTTTGGGGAAGACTAGCGGCTTTAGAGACCCAGTACTTC. The chain joins TRBV7-2 to TRBJ2-5, with 9 bases fitting TRBD2. The germline gives CDR1 SGHTA, CDR2 FQGNSA. V lost 2 bases, J lost 4 bases, and 17 bases stayed unmatched. The CDR3 totals 19 residues.

The J gene is TRBJ1-2, the V gene TRBV5-5; D may be TRBD1 (5 bases). Germline V gene sequence: CDR1 SGHKS, CDR2 YYEKEE (reference sequence). The CDR3 sequence is 14 residues long. V lost 0 bases, J lost 4 bases, and 10 bases lay in between. CDR3 nucleotides: TGTGCCAGCAGCTTGGGGACAACCATCTATGGCTACACCTTC. Translated, it gives CASSLGTTIYGYTF.

The sample holds many counts of this clonotype. The V gene is TRBV12-3 or TRBV12-4, the J gene TRBJ1-2, with D possibly matching TRBD1 (5 bases). This CDR3 region has 12 residues. V shed 5 bases and J shed 4 bases, with 8 bases lying between them. The CDR3 loop reads CASSRGVYGYTF. DNA for the CDR3: TGTGCCAGCAGTCGAGGGGTCTATGGCTACACCTTC.

V is TRBV18 and J is TRBJ1-5; D not certain. The CDR3 covers 14 residues. The V and J ends lost 4 bases and 5 bases respectively, with 12 bases between them. Germline V CDR1 and CDR2: KGHSH, LQKENI. CDR3 amino acids: CASSHREGDQPQHF. In DNA, the CDR3 is TGTGCCAGCTCACACCGAGAGGGAGATCAGCCCCAGCATTTT. The full variable domain, in which reference TRBV18 and TRBJ1-5 provide the parts outside the CDR3, is NAGVMQNPRHLVRRRGQEARLRCSPMKGHSHVYWYRQLPEEGLKFMVYLQKENIIDESGMPKERFSAEFPKEGPSILRIQQVVRGDSAAYFCASSHREGDQPQHFGDGTRLSIL.

J is TRBJ2-6 and V is TRBV4-2; no definite D call. The CDR3 is made up of 16 amino acids. V was clipped by 7 bases and J by 0 bases, with 13 bases between them. Germline CDR1 and CDR2: LGHNA and YNFKEQ. The CDR3 here is CASTLGGISGANVLTF. Here the CDR3 DNA reads TGTGCCAGCACCCTAGGTGGGATCTCTGGGGCCAACGTCCTGACTTTC.

The rearrangement uses TRBV20-1 and TRBJ2-7; TRBD1 matches at 7 bases. The V segment lost 5 bases and the J segment 3 bases; nucleotides outside the gene matches: 7. This CDR3 is built from 13 residues. Germline-derived CDR1 and CDR2 are DFQATT and SNEGSKA (reference sequence). The CDR3 here is CSAGQASRYEQYF. The DNA of the CDR3 is TGCAGTGCTGGACAGGCCTCGCGCTACGAGCAGTACTTC.

This rearrangement joins TRBV12-3 or TRBV12-4 to TRBJ2-3; D ambiguous. The CDR3 is made up of 14 amino acids. Trimming shortened V by 1 base and J by 1 base, and 6 bases separated the two germline ends. As DNA, the CDR3 is TGTGCCAGCAGTTTAGGGATGGGCACAGATACGCAGTATTTT. It is translated as CASSLGMGTDTQYF.

A single count supports this clonotype. This chain connects TRBV5-1 to TRBJ2-2; D is unresolved. With 6 bases removed from V and 4 bases from J, the gap between germline ends came to 16 bases. The CDR3 runs 15 residues. The germline V gene has CDR1 SGHRS and CDR2 YFSETQ. The chain's CDR3 is CASTLFSTSTGELFF. The CDR3 nucleotides read TGCGCCAGCACCCTTTTCTCGACGAGCACCGGGGAGCTGTTTTTT.

V is TRBV28 and J is TRBJ1-5; 7 bases fit TRBD1. J lost 4 bases, V lost 2 bases, and 14 bases had no gene match. CDR3 size: 18 residues. Germline V gene sequence: CDR1 MDHEN, CDR2 SYDVKM. DNA for the CDR3: TGTGCCAGCAGTTTACCCAATGTTCGAGCAGGGGGAAATCAGCCCCAGCATTTT. It specifies CASSLPNVRAGGNQPQHF.

The V call is TRBV24-1, the J call TRBJ2-5; the match to TRBD1 covers 7 bases. V gave up 2 bases and J gave up 1 base; unmatched junction bases: 12. The CDR3 spans 18 residues. Per the germline V gene, CDR1 is KGHDR and CDR2 is SFDVKD. The CDR3 coding sequence is TGTGCCACCAGTGATTCCACAGGGGATTTCCTTCTCCAAGAGACCCAGTACTTC. This encodes CATSDSTGDFLLQETQYF.

This clonotype turned up a few times. The chain links TRBV12-3 or TRBV12-4 to TRBJ2-1; D gene ambiguous. CDR3 length: 15 residues. The V end lost 3 bases, the J end lost 4 bases, and 13 bases lay between the germline ends. CDR3 region: CASSFGSPIYNEQFF. As DNA, the CDR3 is TGTGCCAGCAGTTTCGGCTCCCCGATTTACAATGAGCAGTTCTTC.

The chain has TRBV28 and TRBJ2-3; TRBD2 is a possible D gene (5 bases). Germline-derived CDR1 and CDR2 are MDHEN and SYDVKM. The V gene lost 5 bases and the J gene lost 3 bases, with 9 bases spanning the gap. The CDR3 extends over 13 amino acids. CDR3 nucleotide sequence: TGTGCCAGCAGTACCCCGGGAACAGATACGCAGTATTTT. It yields the protein CASSTPGTDTQYF.

This clonotype was found a few times. V is TRBV25-1 and J is TRBJ1-5; 10 nucleotides line up with TRBD1. V shed 3 bases and J 4 bases; nucleotides not matched to a gene: 3. CDR1 is MGHDK, CDR2 SYGVNS, per germline. The CDR3 runs 15 residues. Written as DNA, the CDR3 is TGTGCCAGCAGTGAGGGACAGGGGAGGAATCAGCCCCAGCATTTT. This encodes CASSEGQGRNQPQHF.

The gene calls are TRBV12-3 or TRBV12-4 and TRBJ1-1, with a tentative D call TRBD1 (5 bases). This CDR3 has 12 residues. Between the trimmed V and J ends, which lost 4 bases and 10 bases, there was a span of 13 bases. The DNA for the CDR3 is TGTGCCAGCAGTTCGGGGCCAGGGCTAGCTTTCTTT. This encodes CASSSGPGLAFF.

V and J are TRBV20-1 and TRBJ1-6, with 8 nucleotides matching TRBD1. The germline gives CDR1 DFQATT, CDR2 SNEGSKA (reference sequence). Trimming cost V 5 bases and J 2 bases; bases outside gene matches: 5. This CDR3 spans 15 amino acids. This CDR3 is CSARQGRPYNSPLHF. For the CDR3, the DNA is TGCAGTGCTCGACAGGGGAGGCCCTATAATTCACCCCTCCACTTT.

The chain has TRBV6-5 and TRBJ2-1, with 9 bases matching TRBD1. Germline V gene lookup returns CDR1 MNHEY and CDR2 SVGAGI. Trimming at V came to 5 bases and at J to 5 bases, leaving 4 bases not matched to a gene. The CDR3 loop spans 14 amino acids. The CDR3 sequence is CASSAGQGNNEQFF. CDR3 DNA sequence: TGTGCCAGCAGTGCCGGACAGGGGAACAATGAGCAGTTCTTC.

This clonotype was counted only a few times. The V gene is TRBV20-1, the J gene TRBJ1-1, with D unresolved. This CDR3 has 12 amino acids. CDR1 is DFQATT, CDR2 SNEGSKA, per germline (reference sequence). V lost 2 bases and J 1 base, leaving 5 bases between the germline ends. The CDR3 nucleotides are TGCAGTGCTAGACGGTCGAACACTGAAGCTTTCTTT. Its protein product is CSARRSNTEAFF.

This clonotype was observed a handful of times. The rearrangement joins TRBV28 to TRBJ1-5, with no clear D. The germline V gene has CDR1 MDHEN and CDR2 SYDVKM. V lost 3 bases, J lost 7 bases, and 13 bases lay in between. This CDR3 is 14 amino acids long. The CDR3 nucleotides read TGTGCCAGCAGTTTCCACCGAGGAAGCCAGCCCCAGCATTTT. It translates to CASSFHRGSQPQHF.

This chain connects TRBV27 to TRBJ2-4; a possible D gene is TRBD2 (5 bases). This CDR3 is 16 amino acids long. With 6 bases removed from V and 1 base from J, the gap between germline ends came to 16 bases. CDR1 is MNHEY, CDR2 SMNVEV, per germline (reference sequence). CDR3 amino acids: CASSPVVGIAKNIQYF. Here the CDR3 DNA reads TGTGCCAGCAGCCCAGTTGTCGGGATTGCCAAAAACATTCAGTACTTC.

V gene TRBV3-1 combines with J gene TRBJ1-3; D not resolved. V gave up 4 bases and J gave up 2 bases, with 9 bases separating them. The CDR3 is made up of 14 amino acids. Germline values: CDR1 LGHDT, CDR2 YNNKEL (reference sequence). For the CDR3, the DNA is TGTGCCAGCAGCCCAACAAGGGCTGGAAACACCATATATTTT. This gives the protein CASSPTRAGNTIYF.

Only a few counts were recorded for this clonotype. CDR3 sequence reads: CASSVAWRGRRGTEAFF. Here the CDR3 DNA reads TGCGCCAGCAGCGTGGCATGGCGGGGACGTCGGGGCACTGAAGCTTTCTTT. V and J are TRBV5-1 and TRBJ1-1, with a tentative D call TRBD1 (5 bases). CDR1 is SGHRS and CDR2 is YFSETQ in the germline V gene. Trimming shortened V by 4 bases and J by 4 bases, and 23 bases separated the two germline ends. CDR3 length equals 17 residues.

This clonotype was found a few times. The chain carries TRBV29-1 and TRBJ1-1; maybe TRBD1 (5 bases). Per germline, CDR1 SQVTM and CDR2 ANQGSEA. Between the trimmed V and J ends, which lost 0 bases and 1 base, there was a span of 9 bases. The CDR3 spans 14 residues. The chain's CDR3 is CSVEELTGNTEAFF. The CDR3 DNA reads as TGCAGCGTTGAAGAGTTAACAGGGAACACTGAAGCTTTCTTT.